The rows below give T cell receptor beta chains drawn from one sample of a study of T-cell reconstitution after alpha-beta-depleted transplantation in children. TCRdb ran MiXCR on the PCR reads and lists one entry per CDR3 protein. The data hold hundreds of thousands of distinct CDR3 sequences, with 10% to 15% observed a single time. Here the sequenced sample was PBMCs, mostly from graft donor cells, taken 360 days after TCRalphabeta/CD19-depleted stem cell transplant. Receptors were obtained from a male patient between 5 and 17 years old who had a stem cell transplant for acute myeloid leukemia, so the T cells may come from the graft donor. The CDR3 runs from the conserved cysteine through the conserved F or W. The D gene is left open where the match is weak. Clone size appears in some rows only: once, few, many, or a class for an expanded clone.

CDR3 length	D gene	J gene	clone size	V gene	CDR3 DNA	CDR3 protein
13	-	TRBJ2-7	-	TRBV7-2	TGTGCCAGCAGCCCCGGGTGGGCAGCCATTAAGTACTTC	CASSPGWAAIKYF
12	-	TRBJ2-7	few	TRBV6-2/TRBV6-3	TGTGCCAGCAGTATGGTCTCCTACGAGCAGTACTTC	CASSMVSYEQYF
15	-	TRBJ2-2	-	TRBV5-5	TGTGCCAGCACCCTGAAGGGGCCTCACACCGGGGAGCTGTTTTTT	CASTLKGPHTGELFF
17	-	TRBJ2-3	few	TRBV5-6	TGTGCCAGCAGCTTGGCCGGCAGGGGAGTACCCACAGATACGCAGTATTTT	CASSLAGRGVPTDTQYF
15	-	TRBJ2-7	-	TRBV19	TGTGCCAGTAGTATAGATCACCGGGAGTCCTACGAGCAGTACTTC	CASSIDHRESYEQYF
16	TRBD2	TRBJ2-5	-	TRBV7-2	TGTGCCAGCAGCCCCCGGACTAGTTACTACCAAGAGACCCAGTACTTC	CASSPRTSYYQETQYF
15	-	TRBJ2-7	-	TRBV28	TGTGCCAGCAGTCCGACGGGACATGGGACCTACGAGCAGTACTTC	CASSPTGHGTYEQYF
17	-	TRBJ2-1	few	TRBV12-3/TRBV12-4	TGTGCCAGCAGTCTTGTGGATCTGAGACCGAGACTGAATGAGCAGTTCTTC	CASSLVDLRPRLNEQFF
16	TRBD2	TRBJ2-3	few	TRBV5-1	TGCGCCAGCAGCACACGGACTAGCGGGAGGGCAGATACGCAGTATTTT	CASSTRTSGRADTQYF
13	-	TRBJ2-2	few	TRBV9	TGTGCCAGCAGCCCACCCCACACCGGGGAGCTGTTTTTT	CASSPPHTGELFF
17	-	TRBJ2-1	-	TRBV6-1	TGTGCCAGCCGCGAGGGGGGGCTAAATGGGCTAGCGAGAGAGCAGTTCTTC	CASREGGLNGLAREQFF
17	-	TRBJ2-1	-	TRBV6-1	TGTGCCAGCAGTGATGTGGCGACTAGTCCCCACTACAATGAGCAGTTCTTC	CASSDVATSPHYNEQFF
15	TRBD2	TRBJ2-7	-	TRBV7-6	TGTGCCAGCAGCTTAGAGGCGGGAGGACCCCACGAGCAGTACTTC	CASSLEAGGPHEQYF
15	TRBD2	TRBJ2-1	-	TRBV24-1	TGTGCCACCAGTGATACTAGCGGGAAAGCGAATGAGCAGTTCTTC	CATSDTSGKANEQFF
14	-	TRBJ1-5	few	TRBV29-1	TGCAGCGTTGACTCCGGAGATAGCAATCAGCCCCAGCATTTT	CSVDSGDSNQPQHF
14	TRBD1	TRBJ2-7	few	TRBV20-1	TGCAGTGCTAGAGGGACAGGGTTTCGGTACGAGCAGTACTTC	CSARGTGFRYEQYF
16	TRBD1	TRBJ1-5	-	TRBV2	TGTGCCAGCATGGGGACAGGGGGTGGGGGCAATCAGCCCCAGCATTTT	CASMGTGGGGNQPQHF
11	-	TRBJ2-1	-	TRBV5-1	TGCGCCAGCAGCACAGTAGATGAGCAGTTCTTC	CASSTVDEQFF
19	-	TRBJ1-2	-	TRBV10-3	TGTGCCATCAGTGAGTCGAAAGTCGGGAAGGCAGGGAAGGACTATGGCTACACCTTC	CAISESKVGKAGKDYGYTF
13	TRBD2	TRBJ2-1	few	TRBV12-3/TRBV12-4	TGTGCCAGCAGTCCCACGGCGGGAGTCGGGCAGTTCTTC	CASSPTAGVGQFF
20	TRBD2	TRBJ2-3	-	TRBV5-1	TGCGCCAGCAGCTTGGATTTTAGGCGGCCTAGCGGGAGTAGCACAGATACGCAGTATTTT	CASSLDFRRPSGSSTDTQYF
15	TRBD1	TRBJ2-7	few	TRBV5-5	TGTGCCAGCACGAAAACCGGGACAGGGGTCGACGAGCAGTACTTC	CASTKTGTGVDEQYF
15	-	TRBJ1-5	-	TRBV20-1	TGCAGTGCTAGAGTTCCAGGGGCGAGCAATCAGCCCCAGCATTTT	CSARVPGASNQPQHF
11	-	TRBJ2-3	-	TRBV10-3	TGTGCCATCAGGGCCACAGATACGCAGTATTTT	CAIRATDTQYF
13	TRBD1	TRBJ1-5	few	TRBV6-2/TRBV6-3	TGTGCCAGCAGTACGGACAGGGATCAGCCCCAGCATTTT	CASSTDRDQPQHF
15	-	TRBJ1-4	-	TRBV18	TGTGCCAGCTCACCAGACGGACCAACTAATGAAAAACTGTTTTTT	CASSPDGPTNEKLFF
13	-	TRBJ2-7	few	TRBV29-1	TGCAGCGCCATGGGGGGGGGCACCTACGAGCAGTACTTC	CSAMGGGTYEQYF
16	TRBD2	TRBJ2-3	many	TRBV7-2	TGTGCCAGCAGCTTAGAACTAGCGGGACCCACAGATACGCAGTATTTT	CASSLELAGPTDTQYF
18	TRBD2	TRBJ2-5	few	TRBV4-1	TGCGCCAGCAGCCAAGATCCCTGGAGCGGGAGGGCCGGGGAGACCCAGTACTTC	CASSQDPWSGRAGETQYF
18	-	TRBJ1-4	few	TRBV6-5	TGTGCCAGCAGTTACTCGATCCCAGTTCCTCCAACTAATGAAAAACTGTTTTTT	CASSYSIPVPPTNEKLFF
16	TRBD1	TRBJ2-1	few	TRBV7-3	TGTGCCAGCAGCTCGGCCGGGACAGGGTCCTACAATGAGCAGTTCTTC	CASSSAGTGSYNEQFF
16	TRBD2	TRBJ2-1	few	TRBV5-1	TGCGCCAGCAGTTCACCCGGGACTAGCGCCTACAATGAGCAGTTCTTC	CASSSPGTSAYNEQFF
13	-	TRBJ2-5	few	TRBV24-1	TGTGCCACCAGTGAGCCCGGGGCGGAGACCCAGTACTTC	CATSEPGAETQYF
17	TRBD2	TRBJ2-3	-	TRBV7-3	TGTGCCAGCAGCTCGTGGACTAGCGGGTCCCATGGAGATACGCAGTATTTT	CASSSWTSGSHGDTQYF
14	-	TRBJ2-2	-	TRBV20-1	TGCAGTGCTAGAAGACCGGCGAACACCGGGGAGCTGTTTTTT	CSARRPANTGELFF
17	TRBD1	TRBJ2-1	-	TRBV7-9	TGTGCCAGCAGCCCCGAGCGGGGACAGGGGGGATACAATGAGCAGTTCTTC	CASSPERGQGGYNEQFF
15	-	TRBJ1-1	many	TRBV15	TGTGCCACCAGCAGAGACCCAACCTGGAACACTGAAGCTTTCTTT	CATSRDPTWNTEAFF
15	-	TRBJ2-7	many	TRBV7-2	TGTGCCAGCAGCTTAGACGGGCTAAACCTCTACGAGCAGTACTTC	CASSLDGLNLYEQYF
16	TRBD2	TRBJ2-1	-	TRBV7-8	TGTGCCAGCAGCTTAGCGACTAGCGGCCCTTTCAATGAGCAGTTCTTC	CASSLATSGPFNEQFF
11	-	TRBJ2-7	few	TRBV5-1	TGCGCCAGCAGCTCTCATGCCGAGCAGTACTTC	CASSSHAEQYF
14	TRBD1	TRBJ1-4	-	TRBV12-3/TRBV12-4	TGTGCCAGCAGCTATCGACAGGGGAATGAAAAACTGTTTTTT	CASSYRQGNEKLFF
14	TRBD2	TRBJ2-7	few	TRBV27	TGTGCCAGCAGCCTTAATAGACTAGCCGTCGAGCAGTACTTC	CASSLNRLAVEQYF
17	TRBD1	TRBJ2-2	-	TRBV11-2	TGTGCCAGCAGCTTAGGCCCCGGACAGGGGAACACCGGGGAGCTGTTTTTT	CASSLGPGQGNTGELFF
15	TRBD2	TRBJ2-1	-	TRBV9	TGTGCCAGCAGCCCCCTTTCACTAGCGGGATATGAGCAGTTCTTC	CASSPLSLAGYEQFF
15	-	TRBJ2-1	many	TRBV7-7	TGTGCTAGCAGCCCTTACCCAGCGGTATACAATGAGCAGTTCTTC	CASSPYPAVYNEQFF
14	-	TRBJ1-4	-	TRBV20-1	TGCAGTGCCCGGCCTGGGATATCTAATGAAAAACTGTTTTTT	CSARPGISNEKLFF
16	-	TRBJ2-6	many	TRBV5-1	TGCGCCAGCAGCCTATATGTCGCCTCTGGGGCCAACGTCCTGACTTTC	CASSLYVASGANVLTF
17	-	TRBJ2-1	-	TRBV11-2	TGTGCCAGCAGATCATCTAGCGCTAGAGATTCCTACAATGAGCAGTTCTTC	CASRSSSARDSYNEQFF
13	TRBD1	TRBJ2-1	few	TRBV6-2/TRBV6-3	TGTGCCAGCCACCGGGACAGTAGGAATGAGCAGTTCTTC	CASHRDSRNEQFF
16	-	TRBJ2-1	few	TRBV20-1	TGCAGTGCTAGAGGGACTACCGTTTCGTTTTACAATGAGCAGTTCTTC	CSARGTTVSFYNEQFF
17	-	TRBJ2-5	-	TRBV7-2	TGTGCCAGCAGCCCAAGGGGCTTTAATGCTGTGGGAGAGACCCAGTACTTC	CASSPRGFNAVGETQYF
16	-	TRBJ2-7	few	TRBV3-1	TGTGCCAGCAGCCGCGGACTGGGTGGCGGGGCCTACGAGCAGTACTTC	CASSRGLGGGAYEQYF
12	-	TRBJ2-3	many	TRBV20-1	TGCAGTGCTAGAGAAAACACAGATACGCAGTATTTT	CSARENTDTQYF
13	-	TRBJ2-2	few	TRBV29-1	TGCAGCGTTGATGGGGGGGCCACCGGGGAGCTGTTTTTT	CSVDGGATGELFF